The sequence of this T cell receptor beta chain was determined in a study of blood T cell repertoires in COVID-19. Some clones are missing from TCRdb's copy, which holds only in-frame ones; the method was immunoSEQ multiplex PCR. Of around 340,000 clones in the sample, 88% are singletons; the top ten hold over 0.9%. Germline CDR1 SNHLY, CDR2 FYNNEI. This CDR3 comprises 13 residues. Trimming at V came to 10 bases and at J to 6 bases, leaving 6 bases not matched to a gene. The specimen sequenced was PBMCs or T cells enriched from blood (not recorded which). The V and J genes are TRBV2 and TRBJ1-6, with 7 bases that match TRBD1. The source of this sequence is a woman in her 30s who had been exposed to COVID-19. Here the CDR3 reads CATPTGRNSPLHF. The CDR3 DNA is TGTGCCACCCCGACAGGGCGTAATTCACCCCTCCACTTT.